A single sample is the source of the 9 T cell receptor beta chains below, sequenced in a study of cytomegalovirus exposure and HLA in healthy donors. The assay was immunoSEQ multiplex PCR, and TCRdb's table has in-frame clones only and misses some. Of under 250,000 clones detected, about 81% appear once; the ten largest clones hold 1.2%. The sample consisted of PBMCs. All receptors come from a woman between 25 and 40 years old in good health and CMV-seronegative.

The genes are TRBV28 and TRBJ2-5; 9 positions match TRBD2. V lost 6 bases, J lost 4 bases, and 6 bases stayed unmatched. The germline gives CDR1 MDHEN, CDR2 SYDVKM. This CDR3 comprises 14 residues. The chain's CDR3 is CASRSVTSGETQYF. The CDR3 DNA is TGTGCCAGCAGGAGCGTGACTAGCGGAGAGACCCAGTACTTC. Together with reference TRBV28 and TRBJ2-5, the CDR3 gives the full variable domain: DVKVTQSSRYLVKRTGEKVFLECVQDMDHENMFWYRQDPGLGLRLIYFSYDVKMKEKGDIPEGYSVSREKKERFSLILESASTNQTSMYLCASRSVTSGETQYFGPGTRLLVL.

The rearrangement links TRBV6-1 to TRBJ1-2; perhaps TRBD1 as D (5 bases). Germline V gene sequence: CDR1 MNHNS, CDR2 SASEGT. Trimming stripped 11 bases from V and 3 bases from J, with 22 bases between. The length of the CDR3 is 15 residues. The CDR3 DNA reads TGTGCCGGAGCCCGCCCCAGGGCGGGGGACTATGGCTACACCTTC. Its translation is CAGARPRAGDYGYTF.

The chain links TRBV28 to TRBJ1-2; possible D gene TRBD1, 5 bases. Trimming cost V 1 base and J 8 bases, with 11 bases left between them. The germline gives CDR1 MDHEN, CDR2 SYDVKM. This CDR3 spans 13 amino acids. The CDR3 coding sequence is TGTGCCAGCAGTTTATCGGCAGGGCAGGGCTACACCTTC. Its translation: CASSLSAGQGYTF.

This chain uses TRBV7-2 with TRBJ2-1; D is unclear. V was cut by 5 bases and J by 8 bases, with 13 bases left in between. Germline CDR1 reads SGHTA; CDR2 reads FQGNSA. The CDR3 spans 13 residues. The CDR3 spells CASSILSRDEQFF. The CDR3 DNA reads as TGTGCCAGCAGCATTCTAAGCCGGGATGAGCAGTTCTTC.

The J gene is TRBJ2-5, the V gene TRBV6-1; D is uncertain. The CDR3 covers 12 residues. Deletions cut 5 bases from V and 1 base from J, with 5 bases between. CDR1 is MNHNS, CDR2 SASEGT, per germline. The CDR3, as DNA: TGTGCCAGCAGTCCTTTCCAAGAGACCCAGTACTTC. It yields the protein CASSPFQETQYF.

This chain links TRBV7-8 with TRBJ2-7, with 11 positions matching TRBD2. Trimming took 5 bases from V and 3 from J; bases not matched to a gene: 3. Germline V CDR1 and CDR2: SGHVS, FQNEAQ. The CDR3 has 14 residues. The CDR3 DNA is TGTGCCAGCAGCCTTAGCGGGAGGGTCTACGAGCAGTACTTC. Translation gives CASSLSGRVYEQYF.

The chain recombines TRBV30 with TRBJ1-4, with a tentative D call TRBD1 (6 bases). The CDR3 length is 15 residues. The germline gives CDR1 GTSNPN, CDR2 SVGIG (reference sequence). V lost 0 bases and J 8 bases, leaving 16 bases between the germline ends. CDR3 DNA sequence: TGTGCCTGGAGTGTAATTGCAGGGGACTACGAAAAACTGTTTTTT. The encoded protein is CAWSVIAGDYEKLFF.

The chain is built from TRBV15 and TRBJ2-1; the match to TRBD2 covers 8 bases. The V segment lost 0 bases and the J segment 4 bases; nucleotides outside the gene matches: 2. The germline V gene has CDR1 LNHNV and CDR2 YYDKDF (reference sequence). The CDR3 consists of 15 residues. As DNA, the CDR3 is TGTGCCACCAGCAGAGATGTAGCGGGGTACAATGAGCAGTTCTTC. Encoded protein: CATSRDVAGYNEQFF. Full variable domain (rest looked up from reference TRBV15 and TRBJ2-1): DAMVIQNPRYQVTQFGKPVTLSCSQTLNHNVMYWYQQKSSQAPKLLFHYYDKDFNNEADTPDNFQSRRPNTSFCFLDIRSPGLGDTAMYLCATSRDVAGYNEQFFGPGTRLTVL.

About this clone itself: A far larger clone differs by one base, so this is likely a read error. This same CDR3 is encoded by further DNA sequences in the sample. The rearrangement links TRBV5-1 to TRBJ2-3, with 7 bases identical to TRBD1. After removal of 4 bases from V and 2 bases from J, the junction contained 7 bases not matched to a gene. The CDR3 covers 15 residues. CDR1 and CDR2 from the germline V gene are SGHRS and YFSETQ. CDR3 sequence: CASSPDRRSTDTQYF. The CDR3 DNA follows: TGCGCCAGCAGCCCGGACAGGCGATCCACAGATACGCAGTATTTT.